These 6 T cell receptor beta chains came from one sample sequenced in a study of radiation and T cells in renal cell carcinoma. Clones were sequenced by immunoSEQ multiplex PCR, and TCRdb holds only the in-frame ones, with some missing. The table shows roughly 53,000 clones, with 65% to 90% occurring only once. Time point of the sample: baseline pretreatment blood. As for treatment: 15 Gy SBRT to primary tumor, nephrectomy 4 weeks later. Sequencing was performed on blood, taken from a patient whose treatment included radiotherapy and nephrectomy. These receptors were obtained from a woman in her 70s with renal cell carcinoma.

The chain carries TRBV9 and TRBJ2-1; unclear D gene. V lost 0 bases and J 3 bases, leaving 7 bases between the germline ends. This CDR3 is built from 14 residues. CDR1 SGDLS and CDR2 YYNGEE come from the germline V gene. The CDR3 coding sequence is TGTGCCAGCAGCGTAGGCATAAGCTACAATGAGCAGTTCTTC. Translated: CASSVGISYNEQFF. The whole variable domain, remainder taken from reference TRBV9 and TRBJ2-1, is DSGVTQTPKHLITATGQRVTLRCSPRSGDLSVYWYQQSLDQGLQFLIQYYNGEERAKGNILERFSAQQFPDLHSELNLSSLELGDSALYFCASSVGISYNEQFFGPGTRLTVL.

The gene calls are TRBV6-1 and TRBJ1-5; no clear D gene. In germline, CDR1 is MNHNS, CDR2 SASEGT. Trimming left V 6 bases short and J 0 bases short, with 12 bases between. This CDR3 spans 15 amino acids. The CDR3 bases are TGTGCCAGCAGCTTCTTGGGGTATAGCAATCAGCCCCAGCATTTT. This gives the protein CASSFLGYSNQPQHF.

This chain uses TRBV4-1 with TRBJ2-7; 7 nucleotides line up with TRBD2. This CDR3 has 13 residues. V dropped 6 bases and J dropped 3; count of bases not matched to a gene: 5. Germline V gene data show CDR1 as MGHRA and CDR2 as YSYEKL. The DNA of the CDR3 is TGCGCCAGCAGTTTACTAGCGTACTACGAGCAGTACTTC. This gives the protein CASSLLAYYEQYF.

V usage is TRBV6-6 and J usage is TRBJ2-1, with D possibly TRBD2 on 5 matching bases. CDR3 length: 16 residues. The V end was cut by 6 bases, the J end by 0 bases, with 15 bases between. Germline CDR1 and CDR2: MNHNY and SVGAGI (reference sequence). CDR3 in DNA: TGTGCCAGCAGCCCACGACGGGGTAGCTCCTACAATGAGCAGTTCTTC. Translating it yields CASSPRRGSSYNEQFF.

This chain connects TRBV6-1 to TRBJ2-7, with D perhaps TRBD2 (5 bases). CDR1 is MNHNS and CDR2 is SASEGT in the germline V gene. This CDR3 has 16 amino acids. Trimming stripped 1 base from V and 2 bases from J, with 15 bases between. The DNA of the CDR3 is TGTGCCAGCAGTGAAGGGCTGGACTCCCTCGCCTACGAGCAGTACTTC. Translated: CASSEGLDSLAYEQYF.

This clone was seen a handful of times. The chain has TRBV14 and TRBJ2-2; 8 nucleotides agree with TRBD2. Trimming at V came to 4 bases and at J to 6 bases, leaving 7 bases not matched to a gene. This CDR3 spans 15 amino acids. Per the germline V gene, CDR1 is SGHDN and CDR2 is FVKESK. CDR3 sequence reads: CASSRLAGNAGELFF. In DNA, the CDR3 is TGTGCCAGCAGCCGGCTAGCGGGTAACGCCGGGGAGCTGTTTTTT.